This TCR beta chain comes out of a study of T cells in Graves' hyperthyroidism and ophthalmopathy. Enrolled ophthalmopathy patients presented with a Clinical Activity Score of at least 3, a NOSPECS grade of at least 4, and disease duration under 3 months. Researchers barred patients who had uncontrolled infection, other autoimmune disease, pregnancy or lactation. On the basis of clinical symptoms, serum thyroxine and TRAb, thyroid ultrasound and orbital computed tomography, diagnoses were made. Cells are PBMCs isolated from more than 8.5 ml of fresh blood. Trimming shortened V by 3 bases and J by 7 bases, and 9 bases separated the two germline ends. Germline CDR1 SGHDN, CDR2 FVKESK. The CDR3 has 12 amino acids. RNA transcripts provided the source from which TCR beta CDR3 regions were amplified. Primed by the HTBI set, a first-round RT-PCR was run on the TCR CDR3. TCRdb recomputed calls from the multiplex PCR reads with MiXCR, one row per CDR3 protein. The data contain 350,000 to 400,000 distinct CDR3 sequences, approximately 17% of them singletons.

The TCR originated in a man younger than 30 with Graves' ophthalmopathy. The rearrangement links TRBV14 to TRBJ1-2; unclear D gene. The specimen sequenced was blood. DNA for the CDR3: TGTGCCAGCAGCCATTCGGGTTCTGGCTACACCTTC. Amino acids: CASSHSGSGYTF.